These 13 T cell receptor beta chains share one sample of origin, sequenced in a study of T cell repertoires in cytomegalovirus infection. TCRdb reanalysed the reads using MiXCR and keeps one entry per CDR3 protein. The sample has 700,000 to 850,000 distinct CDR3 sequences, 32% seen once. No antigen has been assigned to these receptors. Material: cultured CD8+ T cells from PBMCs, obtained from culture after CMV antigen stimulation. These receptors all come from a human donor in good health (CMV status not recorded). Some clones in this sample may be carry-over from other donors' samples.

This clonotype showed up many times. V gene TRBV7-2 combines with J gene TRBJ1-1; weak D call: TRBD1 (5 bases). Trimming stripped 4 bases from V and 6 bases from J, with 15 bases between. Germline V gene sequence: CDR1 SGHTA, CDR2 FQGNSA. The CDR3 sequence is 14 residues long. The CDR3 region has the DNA TGTGCCAGCAGCTGGGGGACGGGGGTCCCTGAAGCTTTCTTT. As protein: CASSWGTGVPEAFF.

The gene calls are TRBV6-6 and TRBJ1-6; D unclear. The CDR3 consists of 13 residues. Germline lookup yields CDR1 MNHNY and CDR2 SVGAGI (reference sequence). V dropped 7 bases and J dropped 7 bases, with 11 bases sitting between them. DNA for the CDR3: TGTGCCAGCACTCCAGGAGGCAATTCACCCCTCCACTTT. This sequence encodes CASTPGGNSPLHF.

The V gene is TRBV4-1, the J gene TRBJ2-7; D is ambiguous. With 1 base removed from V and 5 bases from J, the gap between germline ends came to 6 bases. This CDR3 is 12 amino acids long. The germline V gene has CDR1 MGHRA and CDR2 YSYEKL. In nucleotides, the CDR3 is TGCGCCAGCAGCCAAGGAGTAAACGAGCAGTACTTC. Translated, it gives CASSQGVNEQYF.

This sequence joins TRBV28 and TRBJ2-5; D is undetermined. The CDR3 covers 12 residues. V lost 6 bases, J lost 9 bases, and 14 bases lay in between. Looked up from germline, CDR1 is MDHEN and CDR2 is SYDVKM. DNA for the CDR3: TGTGCCAGCAGCCCGTCGCAAATCGCCCAGTACTTC. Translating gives CASSPSQIAQYF. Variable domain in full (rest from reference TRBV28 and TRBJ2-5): DVKVTQSSRYLVKRTGEKVFLECVQDMDHENMFWYRQDPGLGLRLIYFSYDVKMKEKGDIPEGYSVSREKKERFSLILESASTNQTSMYLCASSPSQIAQYFGPGTRLLVL.

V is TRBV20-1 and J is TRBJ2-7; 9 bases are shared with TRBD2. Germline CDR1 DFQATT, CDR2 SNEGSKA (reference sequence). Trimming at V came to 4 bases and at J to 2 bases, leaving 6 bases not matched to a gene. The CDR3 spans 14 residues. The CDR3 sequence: CSATPSGAPYEQYF. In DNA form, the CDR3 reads TGCAGTGCTACCCCTAGCGGGGCCCCCTACGAGCAGTACTTC.

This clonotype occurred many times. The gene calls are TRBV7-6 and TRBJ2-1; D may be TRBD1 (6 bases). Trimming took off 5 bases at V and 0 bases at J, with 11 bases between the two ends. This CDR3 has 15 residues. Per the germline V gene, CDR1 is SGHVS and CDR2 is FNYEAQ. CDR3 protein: CASSQGQVSYNEQFF. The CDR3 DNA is TGTGCCAGCAGCCAGGGGCAGGTCTCCTACAATGAGCAGTTCTTC.

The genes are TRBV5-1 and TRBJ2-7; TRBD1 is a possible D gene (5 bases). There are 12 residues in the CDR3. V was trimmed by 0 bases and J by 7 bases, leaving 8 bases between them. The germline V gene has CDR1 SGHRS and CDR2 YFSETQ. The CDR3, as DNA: TGCGCCAGCAGCTTGGGACAGAGAGAGCAGTACTTC. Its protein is CASSLGQREQYF. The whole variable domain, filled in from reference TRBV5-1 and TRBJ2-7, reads KAGVTQTPRYLIKTRGQQVTLSCSPISGHRSVSWYQQTPGQGLQFLFEYFSETQRNKGNFPGRFSGRQFSNSRSEMNVSTLELGDSALYLCASSLGQREQYFGPGTRLTVT.

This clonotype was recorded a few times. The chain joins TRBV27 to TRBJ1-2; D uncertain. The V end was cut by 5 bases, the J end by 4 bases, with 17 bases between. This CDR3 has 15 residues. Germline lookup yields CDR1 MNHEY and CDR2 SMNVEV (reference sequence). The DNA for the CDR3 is TGTGCCAGCAGTCTTTCAGCCTACATCAGCTATGGCTACACCTTC. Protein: CASSLSAYISYGYTF.

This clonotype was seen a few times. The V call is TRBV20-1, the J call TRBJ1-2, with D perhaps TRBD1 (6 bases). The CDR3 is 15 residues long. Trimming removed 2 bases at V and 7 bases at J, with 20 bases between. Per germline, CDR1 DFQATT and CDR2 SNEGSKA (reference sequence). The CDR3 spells CSARTQEGGVGGYTF. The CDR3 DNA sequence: TGCAGTGCTAGAACTCAGGAGGGGGGAGTGGGTGGCTACACCTTC.

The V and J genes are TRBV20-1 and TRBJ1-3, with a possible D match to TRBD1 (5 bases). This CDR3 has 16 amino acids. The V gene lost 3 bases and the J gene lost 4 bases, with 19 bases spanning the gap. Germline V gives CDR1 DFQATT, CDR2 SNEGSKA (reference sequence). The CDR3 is CSASRRVGGKGNTIYF. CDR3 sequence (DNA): TGCAGTGCTAGCCGACGGGTGGGGGGGAAAGGAAACACCATATATTTT.

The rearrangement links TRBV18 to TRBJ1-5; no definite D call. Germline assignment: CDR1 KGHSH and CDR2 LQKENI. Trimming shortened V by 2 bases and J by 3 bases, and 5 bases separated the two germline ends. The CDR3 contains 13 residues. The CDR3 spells CASSPGNNQPQHF. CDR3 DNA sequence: TGTGCCAGCTCACCAGGGAACAATCAGCCCCAGCATTTT.

The CDR3 reads CASSHNSRGNQPQHF. CDR3 in DNA: TGCGCCAGCAGCCACAATTCGAGGGGCAATCAGCCCCAGCATTTT. The J gene is TRBJ1-5, the V gene TRBV4-3; D not certain. V shed 3 bases and J shed 2 bases, with 11 bases lying between them. The length of the CDR3 is 15 residues. Germline CDR1 reads LGHNA; CDR2 reads YSLEER.

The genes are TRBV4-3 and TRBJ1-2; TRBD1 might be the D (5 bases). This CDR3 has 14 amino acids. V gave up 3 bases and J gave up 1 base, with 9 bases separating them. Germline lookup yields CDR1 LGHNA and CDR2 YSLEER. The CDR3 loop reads CASSQGDFNYGYTF. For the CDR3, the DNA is TGCGCCAGCAGCCAGGGGGACTTTAACTATGGCTACACCTTC.